The clone carrying this T cell receptor (beta chain) was observed many times. The antigen is undetermined. The data stem from a study of regulatory T cells in long-lasting Graves disease. Looked up from germline, CDR1 is LGHDT and CDR2 is YNNKEL (reference sequence). V was pared by 4 bases and J by 10 bases, with 4 bases of the junction left unmatched. This CDR3 spans 14 amino acids. Documented time point: newly diagnosed GD, antithyroid drugs for less than 3 months. With RNA extracted from PBMCs as input, the TCR library was made. Arm-PCR of CDR3 regions and iRepertoire HTBI primers were the basis on which TCR beta libraries were built. TCRdb re-called the multiplex PCR reads through MiXCR, storing one row per CDR3 protein. Of approximately 350,000 distinct CDR3 sequences in the sample, 12% were seen once. Findings of the study overall: Newly diagnosed Graves' patients exceeded persistent ones in TCR diversity. Exclusively peripheral blood, rather than thyroid tissue, was studied.

These records were also assigned to another study, of T cells in Graves' hyperthyroidism and ophthalmopathy. That paper states: Ophthalmopathy prediction by the model preceded onset by a median roughly 6.3 months.

The receptor's source is a woman between 18 and 29 years old with Graves disease. This material consisted of peripheral blood mononuclear cells (PBMCs), taken at new diagnosis, from a patient treated with antithyroid drugs. V usage is TRBV3-1 and J usage is TRBJ2-1; 13 bases align to TRBD2. The CDR3 DNA reads TGTGCCAGCAGCCCGGGACTAGCGGGATACGAGCAGTTCTTC. Translating it yields CASSPGLAGYEQFF.